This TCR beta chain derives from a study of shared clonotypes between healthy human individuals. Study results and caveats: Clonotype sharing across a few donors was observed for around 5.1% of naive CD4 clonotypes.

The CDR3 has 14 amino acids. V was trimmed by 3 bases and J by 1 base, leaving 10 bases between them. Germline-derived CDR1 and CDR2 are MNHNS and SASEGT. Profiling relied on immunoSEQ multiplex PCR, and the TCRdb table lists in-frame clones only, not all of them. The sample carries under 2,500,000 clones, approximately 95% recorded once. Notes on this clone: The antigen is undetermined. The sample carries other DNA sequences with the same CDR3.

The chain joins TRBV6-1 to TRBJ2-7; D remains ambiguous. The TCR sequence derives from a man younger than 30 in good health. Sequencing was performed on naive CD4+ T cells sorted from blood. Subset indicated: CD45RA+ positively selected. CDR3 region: CASSEVGVSYEQYF. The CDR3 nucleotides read TGTGCCAGCAGTGAGGTAGGAGTTTCCTACGAGCAGTACTTC.